The 24 T cell receptor beta chains listed next were all sequenced from one sample in a study of blood T cell repertoires in COVID-19. Repertoires were generated with immunoSEQ multiplex PCR, while TCRdb's copy carries only in-frame clones and drops some. The data show 300,000 to 400,000 clones, with 70% to 90% seen just once and 3% held by the top ten. Sequenced: peripheral blood. Every receptor here comes from a human donor in a cohort sampled during active COVID-19.

The rearrangement joins TRBV7-2 to TRBJ2-7; D is unresolved. The CDR3 loop spans 15 amino acids. Germline assignment: CDR1 SGHTA and CDR2 FQGNSA. V shed 1 base and J shed 2 bases, with 12 bases lying between them. CDR3 nucleotide sequence: TGTGCCAGCAGCTTAGGTTCTAGTGCCACCTACGAGCAGTACTTC. Protein sequence: CASSLGSSATYEQYF. Looking up the rest from reference TRBV7-2 and TRBJ2-7 gives the full variable domain: GAGVSQSPSNKVTEKGKDVELRCDPISGHTALYWYRQSLGQGLEFLIYFQGNSAPDKSGLPSDRFSAERTGGSVSTLTIQRTQQEDSAVYLCASSLGSSATYEQYFGPGTRLTVT.

The V call is TRBV29-1, the J call TRBJ1-2; a weak D match, TRBD1 (6 bases). CDR1 is SQVTM, CDR2 ANQGSEA, per germline. The CDR3 totals 12 residues. The V gene lost 7 bases and the J gene lost 8 bases, with 17 bases spanning the gap. CDR3 residues: CSDGTPGLGYTF. DNA for the CDR3: TGCAGCGACGGGACACCCGGTTTGGGCTACACCTTC.

This rearrangement joins TRBV6-6 to TRBJ1-4, with D tentatively TRBD1 (5 bases). Germline lookup yields CDR1 MNHNY and CDR2 SVGAGI (reference sequence). CDR3 size: 15 residues. V lost 4 bases, J lost 4 bases, and 13 bases lay in between. CDR3 DNA sequence: TGTGCCAGCAGTTTTAGCCAGGGAGGTAATGAAAAACTGTTTTTT. Protein sequence: CASSFSQGGNEKLFF.

The chain joins TRBV5-8 to TRBJ2-2; 7 bases map to TRBD1. The CDR3 is made up of 14 amino acids. CDR1 SGHTS and CDR2 YDEGEE come from the germline V gene. The J segment lost 5 bases and the V segment lost 3 bases, leaving 4 bases of the junction unmatched. The CDR3 region is CASSYHRGTGELFF. Written as DNA, the CDR3 is TGTGCCAGCAGCTACCACAGGGGAACCGGGGAGCTGTTTTTT.

V and J are TRBV2 and TRBJ1-2, with a tentative D call TRBD1 (5 bases). Germline assignment: CDR1 SNHLY and CDR2 FYNNEI. Trimming stripped 6 bases from V and 6 bases from J, with 14 bases between. There are 13 residues in the CDR3. The CDR3 bases are TGTGCCAGCAGCCGGACAAGGTCAGATGGCTACACCTTC. Its protein product is CASSRTRSDGYTF.

This sequence joins TRBV19 and TRBJ1-5; TRBD1 matches 7 bases. The CDR3 is 16 residues long. J lost 3 bases, V lost 8 bases, and 13 bases had no gene match. CDR1 LNHDA and CDR2 SQIVND come from the germline V gene (reference sequence). CDR3 DNA: TGTGCCAGTTGGGATTCCCAGGGGGTGCTCAATCAGCCCCAGCATTTT. It is translated as CASWDSQGVLNQPQHF.

This clone occurred once. The chain has TRBV4-1 and TRBJ1-6; a weak D match, TRBD1 (6 bases). The CDR3 covers 18 residues. Trimming took off 1 base at V and 8 bases at J, with 21 bases between the two ends. Germline V gene data show CDR1 as MGHRA and CDR2 as YSYEKL. CDR3 protein: CASSQGSQGNRLDSPLHF. The DNA of the CDR3 is TGCGCCAGCAGCCAAGGGTCCCAGGGGAATAGGTTGGATTCACCCCTCCACTTT.

This clone has only one observation. The rearrangement uses TRBV19 and TRBJ1-5, with D possibly TRBD1 on 5 matching bases. This CDR3 spans 15 amino acids. Trimming removed 3 bases from V and 9 bases from J, with 18 bases in between. Germline lookup yields CDR1 LNHDA and CDR2 SQIVND (reference sequence). Here the CDR3 reads CASSIRGGGGLPQHF. CDR3 DNA sequence: TGTGCCAGTAGTATCCGGGGGGGTGGCGGGCTGCCCCAGCATTTT.

V gene TRBV6-1 combines with J gene TRBJ2-1; 7 bases fit TRBD1. Germline V gene sequence: CDR1 MNHNS, CDR2 SASEGT. The CDR3 totals 15 residues. Trimming removed 2 bases from V and 6 bases from J; junction bases left unmatched: 7. The CDR3 loop reads CASSEFHTGANEQFF. As DNA, the CDR3 is TGTGCCAGCAGTGAATTTCACACAGGGGCCAATGAGCAGTTCTTC.

This clone was counted a single time. Here the CDR3 reads CASSLGGTGRETQYF. The CDR3 nucleotides are TGTGCCAGCAGCTTGGGTGGGACAGGGAGAGAGACCCAGTACTTC. This chain links TRBV5-4 with TRBJ2-5; 9 nucleotides agree with TRBD1. From germline, CDR1 is SGHNT and CDR2 YYREEE (reference sequence). The CDR3 length is 15 residues. V dropped 0 bases and J dropped 4; count of bases not matched to a gene: 4.

The chain joins TRBV19 to TRBJ2-1, with D perhaps TRBD1 (7 bases). CDR3 length: 13 residues. Germline CDR1 and CDR2: LNHDA and SQIVND (reference sequence). Trimming stripped 7 bases from V and 10 bases from J, with 17 bases between. As DNA, the CDR3 is TGTGCCAGTAATTCGGCAGGGGGGAGAGAGCAGTTCTTC. Protein product: CASNSAGGREQFF.

This clone was counted between two and nine times. The chain couples TRBV25-1 to TRBJ2-2; 8 nucleotides align to TRBD1. The V gene's germline CDR1 is MGHDK and CDR2 SYGVNS. The J segment lost 6 bases and the V segment lost 10 bases, leaving 13 bases of the junction unmatched. CDR3 length: 15 amino acids. The CDR3 DNA reads as TGTGCCACCAGGGGGCCGGGGGATATATCCGGGGAGCTGTTTTTT. Protein sequence: CATRGPGDISGELFF.

This rearrangement joins TRBV3-1 (or the pseudogene TRBV3-2) to TRBJ1-6; 7 positions agree with TRBD1. Germline assignment: CDR1 LGHDT and CDR2 YNNKEL (reference sequence). This CDR3 is 14 amino acids long. Trimming at V came to 3 bases and at J to 6 bases, leaving 2 bases not matched to a gene. CDR3 in amino acids: CASSQTGINSPLHF. The CDR3 DNA is TGTGCCAGCAGCCAGACAGGGATTAATTCACCCCTCCACTTT.

The chain has TRBV2 and TRBJ1-2; TRBD1 might be the D (6 bases). The CDR3 sequence is 12 residues long. Trimming stripped 8 bases from V and 6 bases from J, with 13 bases between. The germline V gene encodes CDR1 SNHLY and CDR2 FYNNEI. CDR3 bases: TGTGCCAGCCGGACAGCTCCCCATGGCTACACCTTC. Protein product: CASRTAPHGYTF.

The DNA of the CDR3 is TGTGCTTCTGGGCCAGAGGGTCGGCGAGCTTTCTTT. As protein: CASGPEGRRAFF. The J gene is TRBJ1-1, the V gene TRBV12-5; no firm D call. This CDR3 has 12 amino acids. V shed 11 bases and J shed 10 bases, with 20 bases lying between them. The germline V gene encodes CDR1 LGHNT and CDR2 FRNRAP.

The genes are TRBV27 and TRBJ1-4; 10 positions agree with TRBD1. CDR1 is MNHEY, CDR2 SMNVEV, per germline (reference sequence). With 5 bases clipped from V and 6 bases from J, the junction kept 6 bases outside the gene matches. CDR3 size: 15 residues. In DNA, the CDR3 is TGTGCCAGCAGTACGATGACAGGGGGCGATGAAAAACTGTTTTTT. This codes for CASSTMTGGDEKLFF. Full variable domain (outside the CDR3, taken from reference TRBV27 and TRBJ1-4): EAQVTQNPRYLITVTGKKLTVTCSQNMNHEYMSWYRQDPGLGLRQIYYSMNVEVTDKGDVPEGYKVSRKEKRNFPLILESPSPNQTSLYFCASSTMTGGDEKLFFGSGTQLSVL.

The chain couples TRBV18 to TRBJ2-2; 8 positions match TRBD2. J gave up 4 bases and V 5 bases, and 6 bases lay outside the gene matches. Germline V gene sequence: CDR1 KGHSH, CDR2 LQKENI. This CDR3 is 15 amino acids long. CDR3 residues: CASSSQRGSTGELFF. Written as DNA, the CDR3 is TGTGCCAGCTCATCCCAGCGGGGGAGCACCGGGGAGCTGTTTTTT.

Regarding this clone: Sequence at one end of the junction differs from germline and may be a read error. The gene calls are TRBV15 and TRBJ2-5, with TRBD2 matching 12 bases. The CDR3 is made up of 17 amino acids. Germline V gene sequence: CDR1 LNHNV, CDR2 YYDKDF (reference sequence). The CDR3 DNA reads as TGTGCCACCAGCAGAGGCGGAACTAGCGGGAGGAGAGAGACCCGGTACTTC. Its protein product is CATSRGGTSGRRETRYF.

The chain links TRBV5-1 to TRBJ2-3, with 7 positions matching TRBD1. The junction had 4 bases not matched to a gene; V was cut back by 0 bases and J by 0 bases. Germline CDR1 reads SGHRS; CDR2 reads YFSETQ. This CDR3 has 16 amino acids. The CDR3 loop reads CASSLDGTASTDTQYF. DNA of the CDR3: TGCGCCAGCAGCTTGGACGGGACAGCTAGCACAGATACGCAGTATTTT.

The J gene is TRBJ2-7, the V gene TRBV30; 8 bases match TRBD1. The trim removed 7 bases at V and 0 bases at J, leaving 11 bases unmatched. The CDR3 runs 15 residues. Looked up from germline, CDR1 is GTSNPN and CDR2 is SVGIG (reference sequence). In DNA, the CDR3 is TGTGCCTACAACAGGGGGGAGGAGAGCTCCTACGAGCAGTACTTC. It encodes CAYNRGEESSYEQYF.

The gene calls are TRBV6-6 and TRBJ1-1; 7 nucleotides agree with TRBD1. This CDR3 has 16 residues. Germline values: CDR1 MNHNY, CDR2 SVGAGI (reference sequence). V was pared by 6 bases and J by 1 base, with 11 bases of the junction left unmatched. CDR3 loop: CASSQSRGTRNTEAFF. CDR3 DNA: TGTGCCAGCAGCCAGAGCAGGGGGACCAGGAACACTGAAGCTTTCTTT.

This chain uses TRBV29-1 with TRBJ2-1, with D possibly TRBD1 on 6 matching bases. CDR1 is SQVTM, CDR2 ANQGSEA, per germline. CDR3 length equals 12 residues. Trimming pared 8 bases from V and 9 bases from J, leaving 17 bases between. The CDR3 sequence: CSSRGGEFEQFF. The CDR3 DNA reads TGCAGCTCGCGAGGGGGAGAGTTTGAGCAGTTCTTC.

This chain joins TRBV24-1 and TRBJ2-3; weak D call: TRBD2 (6 bases). CDR1 and CDR2 (germline): KGHDR, SFDVKD. The CDR3 totals 18 residues. Trimming pared 3 bases from V and 0 bases from J, leaving 18 bases between. The CDR3 coding sequence is TGTGCCACCAGTGATGAAGCGGGTCCTATTACTAGCACAGATACGCAGTATTTT. Residues: CATSDEAGPITSTDTQYF.

This clone has only one observation. The chain couples TRBV5-1 to TRBJ2-7, with 8 bases that match TRBD2. The germline V gene encodes CDR1 SGHRS and CDR2 YFSETQ. Trimming removed 2 bases from V and 5 bases from J; junction bases left unmatched: 9. This CDR3 contains 15 residues. CDR3 residues: CASSLLGGGTHEQYF. The CDR3 bases are TGCGCCAGCAGCTTACTTGGCGGGGGGACGCACGAGCAGTACTTC.